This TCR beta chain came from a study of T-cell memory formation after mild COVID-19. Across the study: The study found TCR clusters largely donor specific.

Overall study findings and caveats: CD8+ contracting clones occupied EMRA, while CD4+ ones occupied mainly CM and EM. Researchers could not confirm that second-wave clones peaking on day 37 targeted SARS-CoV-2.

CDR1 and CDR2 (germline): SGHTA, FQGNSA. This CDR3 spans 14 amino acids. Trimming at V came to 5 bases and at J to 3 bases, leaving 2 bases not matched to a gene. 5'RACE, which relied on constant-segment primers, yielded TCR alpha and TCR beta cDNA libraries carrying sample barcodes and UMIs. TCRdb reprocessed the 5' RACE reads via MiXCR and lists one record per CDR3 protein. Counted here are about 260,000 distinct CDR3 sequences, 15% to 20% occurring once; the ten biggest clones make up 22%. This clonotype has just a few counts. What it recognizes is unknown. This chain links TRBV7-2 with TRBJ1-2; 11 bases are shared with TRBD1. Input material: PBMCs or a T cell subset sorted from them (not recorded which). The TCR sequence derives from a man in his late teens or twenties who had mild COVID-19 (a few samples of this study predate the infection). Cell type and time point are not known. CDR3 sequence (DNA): TGTGCCAGCAGCCGGGACAGGGGGGACTATGGCTACACCTTC. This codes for CASSRDRGDYGYTF.